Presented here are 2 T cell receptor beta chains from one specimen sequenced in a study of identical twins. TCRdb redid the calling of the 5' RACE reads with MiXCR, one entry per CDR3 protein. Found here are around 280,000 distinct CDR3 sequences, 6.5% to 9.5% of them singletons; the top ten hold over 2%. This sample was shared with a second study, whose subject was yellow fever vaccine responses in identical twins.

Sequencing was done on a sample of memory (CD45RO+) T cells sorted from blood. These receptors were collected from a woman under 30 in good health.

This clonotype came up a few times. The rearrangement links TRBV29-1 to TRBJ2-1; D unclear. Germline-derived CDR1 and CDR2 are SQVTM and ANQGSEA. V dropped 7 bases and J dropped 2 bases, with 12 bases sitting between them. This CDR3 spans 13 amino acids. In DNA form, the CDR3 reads TGCAGCGCCAAAGGCGTTGCCTACAATGAGCAGTTCTTC. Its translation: CSAKGVAYNEQFF.

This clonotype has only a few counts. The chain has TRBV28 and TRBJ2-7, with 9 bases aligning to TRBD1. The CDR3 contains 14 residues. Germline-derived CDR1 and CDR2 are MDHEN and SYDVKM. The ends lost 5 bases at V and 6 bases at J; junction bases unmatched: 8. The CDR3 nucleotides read TGTGCCAGCAGTACGGGACAGGGACCTCGCGAGCAGTACTTC. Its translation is CASSTGQGPREQYF.